The 27 T cell receptor beta chains reported below all come from one sample, sequenced in a study of lymphopenia after photon versus proton radiotherapy. TCRdb's table, derived via immunoSEQ multiplex PCR, lists solely in-frame clones and lacks some. The sample includes fewer than 7,000 clones, approximately 90% of them seen just once. Sequencing used peripheral blood, obtained from a patient treated with photon-based radiotherapy. The receptors here all came from a man aged 55 to 70 with cholangiocarcinoma.

The genes are TRBV28 and TRBJ2-3, with no clear D. Germline assignment: CDR1 MDHEN and CDR2 SYDVKM. The V and J ends lost 3 bases and 8 bases respectively, with 21 bases between them. The CDR3 totals 16 residues. The CDR3 spells CASSFLSLGPQSTQYF. CDR3 bases: TGTGCCAGCAGTTTTCTGTCCCTCGGGCCGCAGTCTACGCAGTATTTT.

V gene TRBV11-2 combines with J gene TRBJ1-1; D remains ambiguous. Germline lookup yields CDR1 SGHAT and CDR2 FQNNGV. This CDR3 contains 13 residues. Trimming shortened V by 0 bases and J by 7 bases, and 9 bases separated the two germline ends. The CDR3 bases are TGTGCCAGCAGCTTAGAGGGTCCGTATGAAGCTTTCTTT. Translating it yields CASSLEGPYEAFF.

This sequence joins TRBV28 and TRBJ2-1; D gene uncertain. Germline V CDR1 and CDR2: MDHEN, SYDVKM. The V end was cut by 3 bases, the J end by 2 bases, with 11 bases between. CDR3 length: 15 residues. DNA for the CDR3: TGTGCCAGCAGTTTTGCTGGTCCGGCCTACAATGAGCAGTTCTTC. Its protein is CASSFAGPAYNEQFF.

The V gene is TRBV19, the J gene TRBJ1-5, with TRBD1 identical over 9 bases. This CDR3 is built from 13 residues. The junction had 3 bases not matched to a gene; V was cut back by 7 bases and J by 5 bases. The germline gives CDR1 LNHDA, CDR2 SQIVND (reference sequence). The CDR3: CASTRDRDQPQHF. The CDR3 nucleotides are TGTGCCAGTACCCGGGACAGGGATCAGCCCCAGCATTTT.

The chain has TRBV5-4 and TRBJ2-7; 9 bases fit TRBD2. The CDR3 has 15 residues. Trimming cost V 1 base and J 2 bases; bases outside gene matches: 4. Germline CDR1 reads SGHNT; CDR2 reads YYREEE (reference sequence). DNA for the CDR3: TGTGCCAGCAGCTTGCTGCGGGAGGGACCCTACGAGCAGTACTTC. It yields the protein CASSLLREGPYEQYF.

The chain uses TRBV7-3 and TRBJ2-5; TRBD2 aligns across 9 bases. CDR1 and CDR2 (germline): SGHTA, FQGTGA. This CDR3 is 13 amino acids long. Losses at the gene ends were 5 bases for V and 3 bases for J; bases not matched to a gene: 1. CDR3 sequence: CASSIAGEETQYF. The CDR3 region has the DNA TGTGCCAGCAGCATAGCGGGGGAAGAGACCCAGTACTTC. Combining the CDR3 with reference TRBV7-3 and TRBJ2-5 gives the whole variable domain GAGVSQTPSNKVTEKGKYVELRCDPISGHTALYWYRQSLGQGPEFLIYFQGTGAADDSGLPNDRFFAVRPEGSVSTLKIQRTERGDSAVYLCASSIAGEETQYFGPGTRLLVL.

The chain uses TRBV2 and TRBJ1-2; tentatively, D is TRBD1 (5 bases). The length of the CDR3 is 13 residues. The germline V gene has CDR1 SNHLY and CDR2 FYNNEI. V shed 6 bases and J shed 8 bases, with 16 bases lying between them. The CDR3 DNA is TGTGCCAGCAGGGACATTTCGGGCCGCGGCTACACCTTC. It is translated as CASRDISGRGYTF.

V gene TRBV13 combines with J gene TRBJ1-1; weak D call: TRBD1 (5 bases). The germline V and J ends were trimmed by 5 bases and 5 bases, with 15 bases remaining between them. The CDR3 is 14 residues long. Looked up from germline, CDR1 is PRHDT and CDR2 is FYEKMQ (reference sequence). As DNA, the CDR3 is TGTGCCAGCAGCGTTTTCTCAGGGAGTACTGAAGCTTTCTTT. It encodes CASSVFSGSTEAFF.

The rearrangement links TRBV19 to TRBJ2-5, with D uncertain. With 0 bases removed from V and 5 bases from J, the gap between germline ends came to 13 bases. This CDR3 has 15 amino acids. Germline-derived CDR1 and CDR2 are LNHDA and SQIVND (reference sequence). The CDR3 DNA follows: TGTGCCAGTAGTATAGATTCGGGTTCAAGGGAGACCCAGTACTTC. Its translation is CASSIDSGSRETQYF.

The rearrangement uses TRBV4-2 and TRBJ2-7; D assignment may be TRBD1 or TRBD2 (5 bases each). The CDR3 has 15 residues. V lost 4 bases to trimming and J lost 2 bases, with 15 bases between them. Per germline, CDR1 LGHNA and CDR2 YNFKEQ. The CDR3 DNA reads as TGTGCCAGCAGCCCGTACGGGGACGGGACCTACGAGCAGTACTTC. Amino acid sequence: CASSPYGDGTYEQYF.

This clone was counted between two and nine times. The rearrangement links TRBV25-1 to TRBJ2-5; possibly TRBD2 for D (5 bases). The V gene lost 2 bases and the J gene lost 2 bases, with 12 bases spanning the gap. CDR1 is MGHDK, CDR2 SYGVNS, per germline. CDR3 length: 15 residues. The CDR3 region is CASSEGGWAQETQYF. CDR3 DNA sequence: TGTGCCAGCAGTGAAGGCGGGTGGGCTCAAGAGACCCAGTACTTC.

The chain's CDR3 is CASSGPKNIQYF. The CDR3 bases are TGTGCCAGCAGTGGGCCCAAAAACATTCAGTACTTC. The chain employs TRBV2 and TRBJ2-4; D gene uncertain. With 4 bases removed from V and 2 bases from J, the gap between germline ends came to 3 bases. The CDR3 is made up of 12 amino acids. Germline CDR1 reads SNHLY; CDR2 reads FYNNEI.

The rearrangement links TRBV11-2 to TRBJ2-2, with unresolved D. The CDR3 runs 14 residues. Between the trimmed V and J ends, which lost 0 bases and 1 base, there was a span of 3 bases. Germline CDR1 and CDR2: SGHAT and FQNNGV. CDR3 sequence: CASSLEENTGELFF. As DNA, the CDR3 is TGTGCCAGCAGCTTAGAAGAGAACACCGGGGAGCTGTTTTTT.

This rearrangement joins TRBV5-4 to TRBJ2-2; perhaps TRBD1 as D (5 bases). The CDR3 has 14 residues. Trimming stripped 4 bases from V and 2 bases from J, with 9 bases between. Germline assignment: CDR1 SGHNT and CDR2 YYREEE (reference sequence). CDR3 region: CASSRGHNTGELFF. The DNA of the CDR3 is TGTGCCAGCAGCCGAGGACATAACACCGGGGAGCTGTTTTTT.

V gene TRBV29-1 combines with J gene TRBJ2-1; 8 bases line up with TRBD2. J gave up 7 bases and V 3 bases, and 14 bases lay outside the gene matches. The germline gives CDR1 SQVTM, CDR2 ANQGSEA. This CDR3 is 16 amino acids long. CDR3 sequence: CSVEVSGRAIGNEQFF. For the CDR3, the DNA is TGCAGCGTTGAGGTTTCCGGGAGGGCGATCGGTAATGAGCAGTTCTTC.

The V and J genes are TRBV5-6 and TRBJ2-7, with D uncertain. Germline V CDR1 and CDR2: SGHDT, YYEEEE. The CDR3 runs to 15 residues. V dropped 3 bases and J dropped 0 bases, with 13 bases sitting between them. CDR3 in amino acids: CASSYLSGISYEQYF. The CDR3 DNA sequence: TGTGCCAGCAGCTATCTTTCCGGAATCTCCTACGAGCAGTACTTC.

This clone was detected only once. The genes are TRBV2 and TRBJ2-5; D is unclear. The germline V gene has CDR1 SNHLY and CDR2 FYNNEI. The CDR3 contains 10 residues. Trimming cost V 5 bases and J 2 bases, with 0 bases left between them. The CDR3, as DNA: TGTGCCAGCAGTCAAGAGACCCAGTACTTC. Residues: CASSQETQYF.

This clone appeared once. The chain is built from TRBV6-5 and TRBJ2-5; D is uncertain. In germline, CDR1 is MNHEY, CDR2 SVGAGI. CDR3 length: 13 amino acids. V was cut by 6 bases and J by 0 bases, with 8 bases left in between. The CDR3 region has the DNA TGTGCCAGCAGCACGTACAACCAAGAGACCCAGTACTTC. Its protein product is CASSTYNQETQYF.

This sequence joins TRBV6-5 and TRBJ2-7; TRBD1 aligns across 9 bases. The CDR3 contains 12 residues. Trimming cost V 9 bases and J 10 bases; bases outside gene matches: 10. Per germline, CDR1 MNHEY and CDR2 SVGAGI. The CDR3 region has the DNA TGTGCCAGTCGGGACAGGGAGATGGTCCAGTACTTC. It yields the protein CASRDREMVQYF.

The rearrangement uses TRBV5-1 and TRBJ2-1; D gene unclear. V lost 2 bases and J lost 0, with 9 bases in between. This CDR3 has 15 amino acids. Germline CDR1 and CDR2: SGHRS and YFSETQ. The CDR3 DNA is TGCGCCAGCAGCTTTACATCTAGCTCCTACAATGAGCAGTTCTTC. Its translation: CASSFTSSSYNEQFF.

V gene TRBV6-5 combines with J gene TRBJ1-4; D ambiguous. Germline V CDR1 and CDR2: MNHEY, SVGAGI. This CDR3 is 13 amino acids long. V dropped 0 bases and J dropped 8 bases, with 7 bases sitting between them. CDR3 nucleotide sequence: TGTGCCAGCAGTTACTCCCCGCGGGAAAAACTGTTTTTT. Protein: CASSYSPREKLFF.

The chain links TRBV10-3 to TRBJ1-5; TRBD1 aligns across 8 bases. With V trimmed by 6 bases and J by 5 bases, 6 bases remained unmatched. Per the germline V gene, CDR1 is ENHRY and CDR2 is SYGVKD. The CDR3 totals 14 residues. The CDR3 sequence: CAISSDRADQPQHF. The CDR3 nucleotides read TGTGCCATCAGCTCGGACAGGGCTGATCAGCCCCAGCATTTT.

The table lists this clone with a few counts. The chain carries TRBV19 and TRBJ1-5; D is unresolved. V lost 4 bases, J lost 0 bases, and 7 bases lay in between. Germline CDR1 is LNHDA and CDR2 is SQIVND (reference sequence). The CDR3 is 14 residues long. The CDR3 nucleotides read TGTGCCAGTAGTACCCAAGATAGCAATCAGCCCCAGCATTTT. Translated, it gives CASSTQDSNQPQHF. The full variable domain, in which reference TRBV19 and TRBJ1-5 provide the parts outside the CDR3, is DGGITQSPKYLFRKEGQNVTLSCEQNLNHDAMYWYRQDPGQGLRLIYYSQIVNDFQKGDIAEGYSVSREKKESFPLTVTSAQKNPTAFYLCASSTQDSNQPQHFGDGTRLSIL.

The CDR3 DNA follows: TGTGCCAGCAGCTCATTGGCGGGGACCGGGGAGCTGTTTTTT. Residues: CASSSLAGTGELFF. The chain links TRBV7-3 to TRBJ2-2, with a tentative D call TRBD2 (6 bases). The CDR3 has 14 residues. V shed 4 bases and J shed 5 bases, with 11 bases lying between them. The germline CDR1 and CDR2 sequences are SGHTA and FQGTGA.

The rearrangement uses TRBV7-6 and TRBJ1-4; D not certain. V gave up 2 bases and J gave up 5 bases, with 6 bases separating them. In germline, CDR1 is SGHVS, CDR2 FNYEAQ. The CDR3 runs to 13 residues. CDR3 residues: CASSLQQNEKLFF. The DNA of the CDR3 is TGTGCCAGCAGCTTACAGCAGAATGAAAAACTGTTTTTT.

The genes are TRBV15 and TRBJ2-3; TRBD1 aligns across 10 bases. The CDR3 contains 18 residues. V was clipped by 0 bases and J by 3 bases; unmatched bases: 9. Germline CDR1 is LNHNV and CDR2 is YYDKDF (reference sequence). The chain's CDR3 is CATSRDSWTGGTTDTQYF. The CDR3 DNA is TGTGCCACCAGCAGAGACTCCTGGACAGGGGGTACGACAGATACGCAGTATTTT. Using reference TRBV15 and TRBJ2-3 for the parts outside the CDR3, the full variable domain is DAMVIQNPRYQVTQFGKPVTLSCSQTLNHNVMYWYQQKSSQAPKLLFHYYDKDFNNEADTPDNFQSRRPNTSFCFLDIRSPGLGDTAMYLCATSRDSWTGGTTDTQYFGPGTRLTVL.

This chain uses TRBV7-2 with TRBJ2-7, with 8 bases aligning to TRBD2. Per the germline V gene, CDR1 is SGHTA and CDR2 is FQGNSA. The CDR3 is 15 amino acids. The J segment lost 7 bases and the V segment lost 5 bases, leaving 13 bases of the junction unmatched. The CDR3 DNA reads TGTGCCAGCAGCCAAAGGCGGAGCGGGAGCGGTGAGCAGTACTTC. As protein: CASSQRRSGSGEQYF.